This T cell receptor (beta chain) was found in a study of shared clonotypes between healthy human individuals (dated by TCRdb to about 2020). Looking at the study overall: The cohort comprised a couple of women and a few men aged 18 to 49 years. For each donor, CD4 naive and CD4 memory were each given three plates, CD8 naive was given two plates, and CD8 memory was given one plate. To estimate repertoire size and how much clonotypes are shared between individuals, the study performed deep sequencing of blood TCR repertoires from about 5 healthy adults. Libraries were prepared and TCR repertoires were sequenced by different laboratories using diverse techniques, in order to increase sequencing depth and limit assay-specific biases. Per donor, leukapheresis produced somewhere between about 0.85 and 8.9 billion PBMCs. Overall study results and their limits: Higher generation probabilities were observed for clonotypes shared by all four sorted-subset donors than for non-shared clonotypes. Because the study included only a small number of donors, the genetic and exposure-history diversity represented was limited. Based on pairwise subsampling, the degree of clonotype sharing among donors was expected to be affected by sequencing depth. Sampling was restricted to blood, and TCR repertoires in tissue are likely to differ from TCR repertoires in blood. About 5% of naive CD4, 3.5% of naive CD8, approximately 2.2% of memory CD4, and 0.4% of memory CD8 clonotypes were shared across several donors. Estimated clonotype richness was generally larger for naive than for memory subsets. Even with the large sequencing depth, rarefaction of the sorted-subset datasets indicated that sequencing was incomplete.

Using the deep immunoSEQ assay, TCR CDR3 regions were amplified from genomic DNA by multiplex PCR. Extracted genomic DNA from each cell subset was spread evenly across all wells of several immunoSEQ 96-well plates, with each plate serving as a replicate. For sorted subsets, approximately 190 ng of genomic DNA, equivalent to 25,000 to 35,000 T cell genomes, went into each replicate PCR. Purified libraries were quantified with a Qubit 3.0 fluorometer, sized on a Bioanalyzer 2100, and re-quantified with the KAPA Library Quantification kit. Each immunoSEQ 96-well plate was sequenced on its own single-read 150-cycle Illumina NextSeq 550 flow cell. On the authors' methods: Because only junctional sequences without quality scores were contained in the immunoSEQ output, filtering matching that applied to full-length reads could not be performed. Sequences were annotated with PyIR, a Python wrapper for IgBLAST v1.9, and V/J genes and CDR3 were assigned using IMGT germline references. Any read was removed if the V/J assignment was weak (E-value above 1e-6), the CDR3 was missing, or the read contained stop codons, out-of-frame junctions, or ambiguous translated residues. V3J clonotypes were defined as sequences sharing the same inferred V gene, J gene, and CDR3 amino acid sequence. The percentage overlap between two repertoires was calculated by dividing the number of shared unique clonotypes by the size of the smaller repertoire. RTK rarefaction, the Chao1 estimator, and Recon v2.1 estimates of unobserved clonotypes were used to assess repertoire richness. OLGA was used to compute generation probabilities for all TCRbeta clonotypes that the gDNA method yielded from a handful of donors. The table was pulled from immuneACCESS by TCRdb, which kept in-frame rearrangements only. Such tables lose some clones; where checked, under half of the loss comes from unresolved V genes, and the rest has no known cause. V, J and clone size are those of that table, while D and trimming were read from the DNA. This sample gives 1.5 million to 2.5 million clones in total; 85% to 95% of them show up just once. The top ten hold 0.9% to 1.5% of the sample.

The CDR3, from cysteine to phenylalanine, totals 17 residues. Left in the record is the CDR3 DNA by itself, 51 bases read in frame from the first base. At the junction V is shortened by 0 bases and J by 2 bases, with 14 bases in between. According to the germline V gene, CDR1 reads SNHLY and CDR2 reads FYNNEI. Notes on this clone: Its antigen has not been determined. No base-level quality is on record; no much larger clone is a single base apart.

CD8 naive samples were obtained by positive selection for CCR7 among CD45RO-negative cells, yielding a CD45RA+CCR7+ population from which TemRA cells were excluded. The donors were healthy, HIV-negative adults who had no recently reported acute infections or vaccinations. Every donor was a Caucasian adult residing in Nashville, Tennessee, USA. After blood collection by leukapheresis, PBMCs were isolated using Ficoll-Histopaque density gradient centrifugation and then cryopreserved in the vapor phase of liquid nitrogen. Purity and quantity of every magnetically sorted T cell population were checked by analytical flow cytometry. Genomic DNA was isolated from each sorted fraction and quantified by UV absorbance on a Nanodrop 2000c.

The material sequenced was naive CD8+ T cells sorted from blood. In light of the paper, this sample's cell subset or site label describes: CD45RA+CCR7+. The V and J genes are TRBV2 and TRBJ1-5, and possibly TRBD1, on 6 matching bases. The receptor was derived from a man between 18 and 29 years old in good health. The CDR3 has the sequence CASSEAVTGSRNQPQHF. The DNA is TGTGCCAGCAGTGAAGCCGTTACAGGGTCGCGCAATCAGCCCCAGCATTTT.